Each of the 27 T cell receptor beta chains below was sequenced from the same sample in a study of CD8 T cells in Susac syndrome. The RNA, about 0.5 to 1 ug, was put through reverse transcription using random hexamers. TCRdb passed the immunoSEQ multiplex PCR reads through MiXCR, listing each CDR3 protein once. The sample yields fewer than 200,000 distinct CDR3 sequences, around 93% seen once. The material sequenced was CD4+ T cells from PBMCs. These receptors were taken from a human donor in good health.

The count of this clonotype is one. The J gene is TRBJ1-4, the V gene TRBV28, with 8 positions matching TRBD1. The CDR3 covers 17 residues. The V and J ends lost 4 bases and 4 bases, in that order; junction bases with no gene match: 11. In germline, CDR1 is MDHEN, CDR2 SYDVKM. As DNA, the CDR3 is TGTGCCAGCAGTTCCTTGGGACAGGCAACTATTAATGAAAAACTGTTTTTT. Its translation: CASSSLGQATINEKLFF.

This clonotype was detected only a few times. This chain joins TRBV28 and TRBJ1-6; no clear D gene. V was pared by 6 bases and J by 10 bases, with 16 bases between. Per germline, CDR1 MDHEN and CDR2 SYDVKM. The CDR3 extends over 14 amino acids. In nucleotides, the CDR3 is TGTGCCAGCAGCCGGGGAGGAAGTGCATCACCCCTCCACTTT. This translates into CASSRGGSASPLHF.

The chain links TRBV7-9 to TRBJ1-6, with D perhaps TRBD1 (6 bases). There are 15 residues in the CDR3. The V end lost 0 bases, the J end lost 5 bases, and 8 bases lay between the germline ends. Germline CDR1 is SEHNR and CDR2 is FQNEAQ (reference sequence). The CDR3 reads CASSLAQGNNSPLHF. The CDR3 bases are TGTGCCAGCAGCTTAGCACAGGGAAATAATTCACCCCTCCACTTT.

V is TRBV5-1 and J is TRBJ1-1; tentative D call: TRBD1 (5 bases). Germline lookup yields CDR1 SGHRS and CDR2 YFSETQ. Between the trimmed V and J ends, which lost 5 bases and 6 bases, there was a span of 17 bases. CDR3 length: 14 residues. The CDR3 region has the DNA TGCGCCAGCAGTTCCGGGACTCCCAACCCTGAAGCTTTCTTT. Amino acids: CASSSGTPNPEAFF.

The chain carries TRBV3-1 and TRBJ1-5; D possibly corresponds to TRBD1 (5 bases). V was cut by 3 bases and J by 7 bases, with 13 bases left in between. Germline lookup yields CDR1 LGHDT and CDR2 YNNKEL (reference sequence). The CDR3 is made up of 14 amino acids. CDR3 amino acids: CASSHSGGGQPQHF. The CDR3 DNA reads TGTGCCAGCAGCCATTCCGGGGGAGGCCAGCCCCAGCATTTT.

This clonotype was seen just once. The chain's CDR3 is CASSQRDTGTEAFF. CDR3 nucleotide sequence: TGTGCCAGCAGCCAAAGGGACACAGGCACTGAAGCTTTCTTT. J is TRBJ1-1 and V is TRBV3-1; D is possibly TRBD1 (6 bases). CDR3 length: 14 residues. Germline-derived CDR1 and CDR2 are LGHDT and YNNKEL (reference sequence). The germline V and J ends were trimmed by 2 bases and 4 bases, with 11 bases remaining between them.

The chain carries TRBV3-1 and TRBJ1-3, with D perhaps matching TRBD1 (5 bases). The V and J ends lost 2 bases and 1 base respectively, with 9 bases between them. The length of the CDR3 is 15 residues. The V gene's germline CDR1 is LGHDT and CDR2 YNNKEL (reference sequence). The CDR3, as DNA: TGTGCCAGCAGCCAATCCGGGACGTCTGGAAACACCATATATTTT. Protein sequence: CASSQSGTSGNTIYF.

V gene TRBV27 combines with J gene TRBJ2-6; unclear D gene. Germline CDR1 reads MNHEY; CDR2 reads SMNVEV (reference sequence). Deletions cut 3 bases from V and 3 bases from J, with 3 bases between. The CDR3 consists of 13 residues. The CDR3 spells CASSLNGANVLTF. The CDR3 DNA follows: TGTGCCAGCAGTTTGAATGGGGCCAACGTCCTGACTTTC.

The V call is TRBV20-1, the J call TRBJ2-4; D is ambiguous. With 5 bases removed from V and 0 bases from J, the gap between germline ends came to 14 bases. This CDR3 comprises 15 residues. Germline-derived CDR1 and CDR2 are DFQATT and SNEGSKA (reference sequence). CDR3 sequence: CSAATRVLAKNIQYF. The CDR3 bases are TGCAGTGCTGCCACAAGGGTACTAGCCAAAAACATTCAGTACTTC.

This chain uses TRBV12-3 or TRBV12-4 with TRBJ1-1, with D unclear. The CDR3 totals 16 residues. V was trimmed by 1 base and J by 0 bases, leaving 12 bases between them. CDR3 protein: CASSLGGGRLNTEAFF. DNA for the CDR3: TGTGCCAGCAGTTTAGGAGGCGGAAGATTGAACACTGAAGCTTTCTTT.

The J gene is TRBJ1-1, the V gene TRBV7-2, with D possibly being TRBD1 (6 bases). Germline V gene lookup returns CDR1 SGHTA and CDR2 FQGNSA. The germline V and J ends were trimmed by 10 bases and 2 bases, with 14 bases remaining between them. The CDR3 totals 13 residues. The DNA of the CDR3 is TGTGCCACCAGGGGAATGGGCAACACTGAAGCTTTCTTT. It yields the protein CATRGMGNTEAFF. Combining the CDR3 with reference TRBV7-2 and TRBJ1-1 gives the whole variable domain GAGVSQSPSNKVTEKGKDVELRCDPISGHTALYWYRQSLGQGLEFLIYFQGNSAPDKSGLPSDRFSAERTGGSVSTLTIQRTQQEDSAVYLCATRGMGNTEAFFGQGTRLTVV.

This rearrangement joins TRBV19 to TRBJ2-5; TRBD2 matches 10 bases. CDR3 length: 14 residues. Unmatched junction bases numbered 5, after V lost 6 bases and J lost 4 bases. CDR1 is LNHDA and CDR2 is SQIVND in the germline V gene (reference sequence). This chain's CDR3 is CASSLLAGVETQYF. The CDR3 DNA is TGTGCCAGTAGCCTGCTAGCGGGGGTAGAGACCCAGTACTTC.

The gene calls are TRBV28 and TRBJ1-6; D gene uncertain. This CDR3 has 8 amino acids. Trimming took off 8 bases at V and 17 bases at J, with 7 bases between the two ends. Germline V gene data show CDR1 as MDHEN and CDR2 as SYDVKM. The CDR3: CASRPIHF. The CDR3 DNA is TGTGCCAGCCGGCCTATCCACTTT.

The chain uses TRBV5-8 and TRBJ1-4; tentatively, D is TRBD1 (6 bases). This CDR3 has 15 residues. With 0 bases removed from V and 4 bases from J, the gap between germline ends came to 10 bases. CDR1 is SGHTS and CDR2 is YDEGEE in the germline V gene. The DNA of the CDR3 is TGTGCCAGCAGCTTGGAGGGGGGACGTAATGAAAAACTGTTTTTT. Translated, it gives CASSLEGGRNEKLFF. Full variable domain (remainder filled in from reference TRBV5-8 and TRBJ1-4): EAGVTQSPTHLIKTRGQQATLRCSPISGHTSVYWYQQALGLGLQFLLWYDEGEERNRGNFPPRFSGRQFPNYSSELNVNALELEDSALYLCASSLEGGRNEKLFFGSGTQLSVL.

J is TRBJ1-2 and V is TRBV7-2; D is uncertain. The CDR3 has 14 amino acids. The germline CDR1 and CDR2 sequences are SGHTA and FQGNSA. V was pared by 3 bases and J by 4 bases, with 12 bases between. In nucleotides, the CDR3 is TGTGCCAGCAGCTTCGGGGTTACTATCTATGGCTACACCTTC. Translation: CASSFGVTIYGYTF.

The chain uses TRBV5-4 and TRBJ2-3, with D perhaps TRBD2 (6 bases). Trimming took off 3 bases at V and 11 bases at J, with 22 bases between the two ends. CDR3 length: 15 residues. Germline V gene lookup returns CDR1 SGHNT and CDR2 YYREEE (reference sequence). The CDR3 bases are TGTGCCAGCAGCTCGCGGAGCGGGTCTTATGTCGAGCAGTATTTT. Translated, it gives CASSSRSGSYVEQYF.

V usage is TRBV20-1 and J usage is TRBJ1-5, with TRBD1 matching over 9 bases. CDR1 DFQATT and CDR2 SNEGSKA come from the germline V gene (reference sequence). The V segment lost 2 bases and the J segment 0 bases; nucleotides outside the gene matches: 5. CDR3 length: 16 residues. The DNA for the CDR3 is TGCAGTGCTAGACCCACAGGGGGCTATAGCAATCAGCCCCAGCATTTT. It specifies CSARPTGGYSNQPQHF.

V and J are TRBV29-1 and TRBJ1-5; D is unclear. The V gene lost 5 bases and the J gene lost 0 bases, with 11 bases spanning the gap. CDR1 is SQVTM, CDR2 ANQGSEA, per germline. This CDR3 is built from 14 residues. CDR3 sequence: CSVLETHSNQPQHF. The CDR3 nucleotides are TGCAGCGTTTTAGAGACACATAGCAATCAGCCCCAGCATTTT. The variable domain in full, with the rest retrieved from reference TRBV29-1 and TRBJ1-5, is SAVISQKPSRDICQRGTSLTIQCQVDSQVTMMFWYRQQPGQSLTLIATANQGSEATYESGFVIDKFPISRPNLTFSTLTVSNMSPEDSSIYLCSVLETHSNQPQHFGDGTRLSIL.

The table lists this clonotype with a few counts. The rearrangement links TRBV9 to TRBJ1-6; 7 nucleotides align to TRBD1. Germline loops: CDR1 SGDLS, CDR2 YYNGEE. The trim removed 0 bases at V and 9 bases at J, leaving 9 bases unmatched. The length of the CDR3 is 16 residues. The CDR3 nucleotides are TGTGCCAGCAGCGTAGGGGCCGACAGGGTCGGTTCACCCCTCCACTTT. Translation gives CASSVGADRVGSPLHF.

This chain connects TRBV6-5 to TRBJ1-3; D is perhaps TRBD1 (6 bases). Per germline, CDR1 MNHEY and CDR2 SVGAGI. This CDR3 has 16 amino acids. V was trimmed by 2 bases and J by 0 bases, leaving 11 bases between them. CDR3 DNA: TGTGCCAGCAGTTACGGACAGCTTGTCTCTGGAAACACCATATATTTT. It is translated as CASSYGQLVSGNTIYF.

The chain has TRBV6-2 or TRBV6-3 and TRBJ1-5; D uncertain. Trimming left V 2 bases short and J 6 bases short, with 14 bases between. There are 15 residues in the CDR3. Germline V lookup: CDR1 MNHEY, CDR2 SVGEGT. CDR3 protein: CASSYPYRPGQPQHF. CDR3 nucleotides: TGTGCCAGCAGTTACCCTTACAGACCCGGTCAGCCCCAGCATTTT.

The J gene is TRBJ1-1, the V gene TRBV20-1; no clear D gene. Trimming took 4 bases from V and 1 from J, leaving 13 bases between them. Per germline, CDR1 DFQATT and CDR2 SNEGSKA (reference sequence). This CDR3 region has 14 residues. For the CDR3, the DNA is TGCAGTGCTATTCCAAGTTCAACGAACACTGAAGCTTTCTTT. This encodes CSAIPSSTNTEAFF.

This clonotype has a single count. The V and J genes are TRBV5-1 and TRBJ1-5, with 7 bases fitting TRBD1. CDR3 length equals 13 residues. Germline V CDR1 and CDR2: SGHRS, YFSETQ. J lost 9 bases, V lost 3 bases, and 6 bases had no gene match. In DNA form, the CDR3 reads TGCGCCAGCAGCTCCCAACAGGGGACGCCCCAGCATTTT. This encodes CASSSQQGTPQHF.

This chain uses TRBV7-2 with TRBJ2-3, with a tentative D call TRBD2 (6 bases). The germline CDR1 and CDR2 sequences are SGHTA and FQGNSA. V gave up 1 base and J gave up 5 bases, with 19 bases separating them. The CDR3 totals 17 residues. CDR3 residues: CASSLDGLWRGGDTQYF. In nucleotides, the CDR3 is TGTGCCAGCAGCTTAGATGGCCTATGGCGGGGAGGAGATACGCAGTATTTT.

V gene TRBV6-5 combines with J gene TRBJ2-2; D may be TRBD2 (6 bases). V shed 4 bases and J shed 5 bases, with 8 bases lying between them. Germline CDR1 is MNHEY and CDR2 is SVGAGI. The CDR3 contains 13 residues. CDR3 residues: CASSWRGTGELFF. Written as DNA, the CDR3 is TGTGCCAGCAGTTGGAGGGGAACCGGGGAGCTGTTTTTT.

V is TRBV12-3 or TRBV12-4 and J is TRBJ1-6; TRBD1 matches at 8 bases. J gave up 7 bases and V 1 base, and 0 bases lay outside the gene matches. The CDR3 has 14 amino acids. CDR3 sequence reads: CASSLGTGNSPLHF. Written as DNA, the CDR3 is TGTGCCAGCAGTTTAGGGACAGGGAATTCACCCCTCCACTTT.

The chain uses TRBV11-2 and TRBJ2-3; TRBD2 matches 7 bases. The CDR3 spans 19 residues. J gave up 7 bases and V 4 bases, and 23 bases lay outside the gene matches. Germline V gene data show CDR1 as SGHAT and CDR2 as FQNNGV. The CDR3 region has the DNA TGTGCCAGCAGCTACAGTACGTCGTCTAGCGGAGCGACCTCTTATACGCAGTATTTT. Translating gives CASSYSTSSSGATSYTQYF. Filled out from reference TRBV11-2 and TRBJ2-3, the complete variable domain reads EAGVAQSPRYKIIEKRQSVAFWCNPISGHATLYWYQQILGQGPKLLIQFQNNGVVDDSQLPKDRFSAERLKGVDSTLKIQPAKLEDSAVYLCASSYSTSSSGATSYTQYFGPGTRLTVL.